The 3 T cell receptor beta chains in this list originate from one sample, sequenced in a study of OX40 agonist ivuxolimab in advanced cancers. Only in-frame clones appear in the TCRdb table, and some are missing; sequencing was by immunoSEQ multiplex PCR. The sample lists about 50,000 clones; 65% to 85% were seen once. The sequences come from CD4+ or CD8+ T cells sorted from blood, collected in a trial of the OX40 agonist ivuxolimab. The receptors come from an adult with an advanced solid tumor such as melanoma, head and neck, liver or kidney cancer.

The chain recombines TRBV5-1 with TRBJ1-3; a possible D gene is TRBD1 (5 bases). The CDR3 extends over 15 amino acids. V gave up 0 bases and J gave up 4 bases, with 11 bases separating them. Germline CDR1 reads SGHRS; CDR2 reads YFSETQ. The CDR3 spells CASSLVAGQGNTIYF. In DNA form, the CDR3 reads TGCGCCAGCAGCTTGGTTGCAGGGCAGGGAAACACCATATATTTT.

The chain carries TRBV15 and TRBJ2-5, with 7 nucleotides matching TRBD1. Trimming removed 4 bases from V and 5 bases from J; junction bases left unmatched: 7. Looked up from germline, CDR1 is LNHNV and CDR2 is YYDKDF (reference sequence). This CDR3 spans 14 amino acids. CDR3 sequence (DNA): TGTGCCACCAGCAACCGAGGGGGCTCGGAGACCCAGTACTTC. This gives the protein CATSNRGGSETQYF.

The rearrangement joins TRBV15 to TRBJ1-2; D is unclear. CDR3 size: 18 residues. Trimming took 0 bases from V and 0 from J, leaving 17 bases between them. Germline V gene data show CDR1 as LNHNV and CDR2 as YYDKDF (reference sequence). The CDR3 here is CATSRDGGSNLANYGYTF. Here the CDR3 DNA reads TGTGCCACCAGCAGAGATGGAGGCAGCAATTTAGCTAACTATGGCTACACCTTC.